This is a list of T cell receptor beta chains from one sample in a study of metastatic and nonmetastatic thyroid tumors. Using MiXCR, TCRdb reanalyzed the PCR reads. Of about 92,000 clones in the sample, approximately 15% are singletons; the top ten hold 3% to 4.5%. Sequencing input: blood. The receptors here all came from a female donor with papillary thyroid cancer or a benign thyroid nodule (not recorded which). Some clones in this sample may be carry-over from other donors' samples. The CDR3 runs from the conserved cysteine through the conserved F or W. A D gene is named only where the DNA matches it firmly. Rows may omit the clone size; those that give it use once, few, many or a size class.

j_call clone_size d_call v_call cdr3_nt cdr3_aa
TRBJ2-5 many - TRBV7-2 TGTGCCAGCAGCTCAGATCCGGGACACCAAGAGACCCAGTACTTC CASSSDPGHQETQYF
TRBJ2-5 once TRBD2 TRBV11-1 TGTGCCAGCAGCTTAGCGCAACAGACTAGCGGGGGGGCTTACCAAGAGACCCAGTACTTC CASSLAQQTSGGAYQETQYF
TRBJ2-7 - TRBD1 TRBV6-2/TRBV6-3 TGTGCCAGCAGTTCCGAGGGACAGGGGGCCTACGAGCAGTACTTC CASSSEGQGAYEQYF
TRBJ1-4 - TRBD1 TRBV9 TGTGCCAGCAGCGTAATTCACTCCCTGGACAGGGGGTTGGAAAAACTGTTTTTT CASSVIHSLDRGLEKLFF
TRBJ2-1 many TRBD2 TRBV5-1 TGCGCCAGCAGCCCGATCAAGCGGGATTTCTACAATGAGCAGTTCTTC CASSPIKRDFYNEQFF
TRBJ2-1 many TRBD2 TRBV9 TGTGCCAGCAGCCAAACCGGGACTATAGTCGAGCAGTTCTTC CASSQTGTIVEQFF
TRBJ1-4 many - TRBV5-6 TGTGCCAGCAGCGCCGACGGATTTAAACTGTTTTTT CASSADGFKLFF
TRBJ2-1 many TRBD1 TRBV3-1 TGTGCCAGCAGCCAAGGTGACAGGGGTTGGCTCTACAATGAGCAGTTCTTC CASSQGDRGWLYNEQFF
TRBJ2-5 many - TRBV28 TGTGCCAGCAGTTCCAAGGAGACCCAGTACTTC CASSSKETQYF
TRBJ2-1 - - TRBV4-1 TGCGCCAGCAGCCAAGATTTTGCAGGTCTTATCTACAATGGGCAGTTCTTC CASSQDFAGLIYNGQFF
TRBJ2-3 - TRBD2 TRBV4-2 TGTGCCAGCAGCCAAGATGGGCCTAGCGGGAGCACAGATACGCAGTATTTT CASSQDGPSGSTDTQYF